Detailed here is one TCR beta chain. Per germline, CDR1 MNHEY and CDR2 SVGAGI. The CDR3 is 13 amino acids. Trimming pared 10 bases from V and 1 base from J, leaving 13 bases between. As originally analysed: Estimated nucleated cell counts came from reference gene primer amplification. The protocol was immunoSEQ multiplex PCR, while the TCRdb copy is restricted to in-frame clones and leaves out a portion. That table gives V, J and clone size, and the DNA gave D and trimming. The sample lists 200,000 to 300,000 clones; about 87% were seen once. The data derive from a study of blood T cell repertoires in COVID-19. Study information: COVID-19 samples from acute and convalescent phases originated in the United States, Italy and Spain. The analysed material was cDNA or gDNA that came from T cells, B-cell-depleted T cells, or PBMCs.

Sequences were obtained from peripheral blood. The receptor was derived from a woman between 40 and 50 years old who had recovered from COVID-19. J is TRBJ1-2 and V is TRBV6-5; D is ambiguous. CDR3 in amino acids: CATGREVNYGYTF. For the CDR3, the DNA is TGTGCCACCGGGCGGGAGGTTAACTATGGCTACACCTTC.